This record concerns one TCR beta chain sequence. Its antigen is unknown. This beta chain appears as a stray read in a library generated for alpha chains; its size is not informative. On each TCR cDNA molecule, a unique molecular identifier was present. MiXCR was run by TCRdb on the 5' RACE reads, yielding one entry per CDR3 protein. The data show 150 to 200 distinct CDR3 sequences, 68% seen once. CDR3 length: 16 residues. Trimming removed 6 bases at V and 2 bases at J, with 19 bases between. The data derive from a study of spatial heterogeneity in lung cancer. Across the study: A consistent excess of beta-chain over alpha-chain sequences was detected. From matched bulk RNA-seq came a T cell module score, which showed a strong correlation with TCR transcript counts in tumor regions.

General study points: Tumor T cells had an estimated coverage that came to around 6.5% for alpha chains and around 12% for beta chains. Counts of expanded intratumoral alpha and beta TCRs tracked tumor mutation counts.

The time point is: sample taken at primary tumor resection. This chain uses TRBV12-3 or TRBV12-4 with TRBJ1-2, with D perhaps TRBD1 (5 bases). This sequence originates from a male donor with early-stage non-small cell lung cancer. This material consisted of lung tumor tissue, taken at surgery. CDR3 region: CASSLGQGRVNYGYTF. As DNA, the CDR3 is TGTGCCAGCAGCCTGGGCCAGGGTAGGGTCAACTATGGCTACACCTTC.